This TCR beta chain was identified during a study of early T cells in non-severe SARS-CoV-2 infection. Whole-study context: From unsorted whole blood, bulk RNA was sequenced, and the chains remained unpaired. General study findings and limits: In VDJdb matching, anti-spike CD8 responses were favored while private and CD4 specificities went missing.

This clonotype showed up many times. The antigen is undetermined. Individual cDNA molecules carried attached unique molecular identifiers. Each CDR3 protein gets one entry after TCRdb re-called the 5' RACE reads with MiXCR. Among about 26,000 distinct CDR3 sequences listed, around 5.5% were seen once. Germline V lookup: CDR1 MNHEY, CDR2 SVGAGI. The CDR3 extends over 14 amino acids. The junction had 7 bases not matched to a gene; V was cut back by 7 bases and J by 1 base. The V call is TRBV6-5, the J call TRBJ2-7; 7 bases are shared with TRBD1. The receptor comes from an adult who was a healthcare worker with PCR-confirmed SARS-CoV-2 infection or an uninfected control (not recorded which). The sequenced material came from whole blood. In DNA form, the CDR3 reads TGTGCCAGCACCTCCCCAGGGGGATCCTACGAGCAGTACTTC. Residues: CASTSPGGSYEQYF.